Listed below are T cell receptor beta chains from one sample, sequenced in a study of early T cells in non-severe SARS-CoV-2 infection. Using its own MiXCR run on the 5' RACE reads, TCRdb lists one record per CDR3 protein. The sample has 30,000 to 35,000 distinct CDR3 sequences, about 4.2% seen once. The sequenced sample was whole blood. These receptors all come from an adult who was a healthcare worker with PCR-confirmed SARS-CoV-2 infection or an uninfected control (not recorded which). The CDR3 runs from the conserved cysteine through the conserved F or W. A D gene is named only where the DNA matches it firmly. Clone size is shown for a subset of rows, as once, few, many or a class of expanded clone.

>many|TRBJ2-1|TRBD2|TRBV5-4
CASSGAGTSGPVSYNEQFF
TGTGCCAGCAGCGGCGCCGGGACTAGCGGGCCCGTTTCCTACAATGAGCAGTTCTTC
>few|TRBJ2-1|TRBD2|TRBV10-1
CASTAGTSGGVEQFF
TGCGCCAGCACAGCCGGGACTAGCGGGGGGGTTGAGCAGTTCTTC
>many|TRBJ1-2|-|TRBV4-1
CASSQDRLMRRGYTF
TGCGCCAGCAGCCAAGATCGATTGATGCGACGGGGCTACACCTTC
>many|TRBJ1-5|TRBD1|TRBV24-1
CATSPGQGVSQPQHF
TGTGCCACCAGCCCCGGACAGGGGGTGAGTCAGCCCCAGCATTTT
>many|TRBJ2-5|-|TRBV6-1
CASSYTGRETQYF
TGTGCCAGCAGTTATACAGGGAGGGAGACCCAGTACTTC
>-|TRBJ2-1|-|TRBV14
CASSHGAYNEQFF
TGTGCCAGCAGCCATGGGGCATACAATGAGCAGTTCTTC
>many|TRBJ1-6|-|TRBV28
CASCPGGITYNSPLHF
TGTGCCAGCTGTCCCGGCGGGATCACCTATAATTCACCCCTCCACTTT
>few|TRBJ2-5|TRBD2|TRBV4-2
CASSQSGGLAQETQYF
TGTGCCAGCAGCCAATCCGGGGGACTAGCTCAAGAGACCCAGTACTTC
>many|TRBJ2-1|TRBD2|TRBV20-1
CSAPREWGGSSYNEQFF
TGCAGTGCTCCCCGGGAATGGGGGGGTAGCTCCTACAATGAGCAGTTCTTC
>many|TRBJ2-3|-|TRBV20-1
CSATLSGAGSTDTQYF
TGCAGTGCTACCCTGTCAGGGGCGGGCAGCACAGATACGCAGTATTTT